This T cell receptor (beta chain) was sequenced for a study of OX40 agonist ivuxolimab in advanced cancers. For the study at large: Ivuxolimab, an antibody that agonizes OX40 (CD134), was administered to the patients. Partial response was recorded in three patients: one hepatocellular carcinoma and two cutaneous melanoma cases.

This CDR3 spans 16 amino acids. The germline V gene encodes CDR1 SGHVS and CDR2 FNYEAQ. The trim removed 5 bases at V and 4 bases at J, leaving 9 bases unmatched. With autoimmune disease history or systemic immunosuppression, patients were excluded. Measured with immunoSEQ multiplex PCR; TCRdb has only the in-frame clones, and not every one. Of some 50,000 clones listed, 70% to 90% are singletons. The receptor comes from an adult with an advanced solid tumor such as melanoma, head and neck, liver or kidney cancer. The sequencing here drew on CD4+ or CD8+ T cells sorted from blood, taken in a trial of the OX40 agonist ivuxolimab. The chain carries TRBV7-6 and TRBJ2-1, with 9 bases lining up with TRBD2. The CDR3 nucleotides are TGTGCCAGCAGCCCACCCGCGGGGGGGGTTTACAATGAGCAGTTCTTC. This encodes CASSPPAGGVYNEQFF.